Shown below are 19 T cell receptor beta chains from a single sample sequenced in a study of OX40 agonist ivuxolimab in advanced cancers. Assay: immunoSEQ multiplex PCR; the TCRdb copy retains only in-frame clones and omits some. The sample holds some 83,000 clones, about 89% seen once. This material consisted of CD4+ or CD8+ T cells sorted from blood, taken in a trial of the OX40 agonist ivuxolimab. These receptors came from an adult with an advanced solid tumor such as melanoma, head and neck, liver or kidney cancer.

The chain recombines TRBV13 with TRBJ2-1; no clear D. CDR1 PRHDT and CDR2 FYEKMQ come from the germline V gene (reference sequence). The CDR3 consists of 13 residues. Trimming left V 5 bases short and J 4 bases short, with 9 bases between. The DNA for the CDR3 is TGTGCCAGCAGCCCTCCTCGATACAATGAGCAGTTCTTC. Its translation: CASSPPRYNEQFF. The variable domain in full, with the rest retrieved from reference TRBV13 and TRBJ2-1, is AAGVIQSPRHLIKEKRETATLKCYPIPRHDTVYWYQQGPGQDPQFLISFYEKMQSDKGSIPDRFSAQQFSDYHSELNMSSLELGDSALYFCASSPPRYNEQFFGPGTRLTVL.

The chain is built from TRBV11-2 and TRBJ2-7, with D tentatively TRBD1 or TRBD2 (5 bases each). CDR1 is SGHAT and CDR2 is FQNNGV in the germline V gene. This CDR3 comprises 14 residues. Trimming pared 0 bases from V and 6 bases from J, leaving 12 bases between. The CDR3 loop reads CASSLEGPLSEQYV. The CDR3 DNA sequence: TGTGCCAGCAGCTTAGAGGGACCTCTTTCCGAGCAGTACGTC.

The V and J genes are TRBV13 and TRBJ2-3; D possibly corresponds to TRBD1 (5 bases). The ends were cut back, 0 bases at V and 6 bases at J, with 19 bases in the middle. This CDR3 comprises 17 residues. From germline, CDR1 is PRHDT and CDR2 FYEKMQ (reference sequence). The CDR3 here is CASSLGTTVFGSDTQYF. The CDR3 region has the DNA TGTGCCAGCAGCTTAGGAACGACAGTGTTCGGGTCGGATACGCAGTATTTT. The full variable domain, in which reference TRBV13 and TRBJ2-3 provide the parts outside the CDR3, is AAGVIQSPRHLIKEKRETATLKCYPIPRHDTVYWYQQGPGQDPQFLISFYEKMQSDKGSIPDRFSAQQFSDYHSELNMSSLELGDSALYFCASSLGTTVFGSDTQYFGPGTRLTVL.

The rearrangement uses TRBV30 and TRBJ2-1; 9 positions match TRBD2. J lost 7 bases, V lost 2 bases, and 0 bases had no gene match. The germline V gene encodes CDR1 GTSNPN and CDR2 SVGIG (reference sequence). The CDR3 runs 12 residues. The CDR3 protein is CAWSTSGNEQFF. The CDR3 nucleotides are TGTGCCTGGAGTACTAGCGGGAATGAGCAGTTCTTC.

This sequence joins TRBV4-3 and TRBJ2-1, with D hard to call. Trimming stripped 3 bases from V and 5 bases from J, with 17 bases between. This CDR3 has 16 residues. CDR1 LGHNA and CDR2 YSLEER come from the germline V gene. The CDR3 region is CASSHLYSIADNEQFF. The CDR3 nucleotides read TGCGCCAGCAGCCATTTGTATAGCATCGCCGACAATGAGCAGTTCTTC.

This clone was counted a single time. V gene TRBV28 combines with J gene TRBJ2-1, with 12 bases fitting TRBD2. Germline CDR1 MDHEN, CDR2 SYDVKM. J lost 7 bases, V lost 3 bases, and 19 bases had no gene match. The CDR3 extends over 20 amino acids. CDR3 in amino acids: CASSFRDRGRLAGEGNEQFF. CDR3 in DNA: TGTGCCAGCAGTTTCCGGGACAGGGGTCGACTAGCGGGAGAGGGAAATGAGCAGTTCTTC.

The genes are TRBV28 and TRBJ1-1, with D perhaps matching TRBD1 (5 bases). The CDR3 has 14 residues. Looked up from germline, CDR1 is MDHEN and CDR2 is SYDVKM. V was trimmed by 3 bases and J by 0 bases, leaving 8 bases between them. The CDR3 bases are TGTGCCAGCAGTTTGGGACGGGTGAACACTGAAGCTTTCTTT. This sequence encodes CASSLGRVNTEAFF.

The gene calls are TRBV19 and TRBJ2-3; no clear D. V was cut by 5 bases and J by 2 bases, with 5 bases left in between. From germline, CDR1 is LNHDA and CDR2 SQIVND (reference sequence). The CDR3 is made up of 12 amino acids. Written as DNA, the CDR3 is TGTGCCAGTAGTGGCTTCACAGATACGCAGTATTTT. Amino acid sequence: CASSGFTDTQYF.

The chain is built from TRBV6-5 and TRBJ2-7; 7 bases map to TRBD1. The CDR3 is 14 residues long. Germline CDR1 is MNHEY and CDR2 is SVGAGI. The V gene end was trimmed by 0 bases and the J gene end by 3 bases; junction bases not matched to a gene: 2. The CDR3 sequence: CASSYSHRGYEQYF. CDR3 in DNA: TGTGCCAGCAGTTACTCCCACAGGGGCTACGAGCAGTACTTC.

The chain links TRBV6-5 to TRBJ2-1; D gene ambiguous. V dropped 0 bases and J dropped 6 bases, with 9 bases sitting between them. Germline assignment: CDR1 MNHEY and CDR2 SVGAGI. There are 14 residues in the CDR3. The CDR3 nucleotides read TGTGCCAGCAGTTACTCGACCAGGTCCAATGAGCAGTTCTTC. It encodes CASSYSTRSNEQFF.

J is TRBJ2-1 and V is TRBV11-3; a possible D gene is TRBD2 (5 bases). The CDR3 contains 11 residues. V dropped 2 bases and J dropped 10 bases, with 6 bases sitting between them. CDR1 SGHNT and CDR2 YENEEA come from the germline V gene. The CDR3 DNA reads TGTGCCAGCAGCTTATCGGGAGAGCAGTTCTTC. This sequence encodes CASSLSGEQFF.

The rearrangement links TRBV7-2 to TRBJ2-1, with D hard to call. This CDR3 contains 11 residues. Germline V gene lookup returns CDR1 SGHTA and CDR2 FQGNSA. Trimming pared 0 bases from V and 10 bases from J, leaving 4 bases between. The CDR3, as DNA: TGTGCCAGCAGCTTAGCAGGCGAGCAGTTCTTC. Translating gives CASSLAGEQFF.

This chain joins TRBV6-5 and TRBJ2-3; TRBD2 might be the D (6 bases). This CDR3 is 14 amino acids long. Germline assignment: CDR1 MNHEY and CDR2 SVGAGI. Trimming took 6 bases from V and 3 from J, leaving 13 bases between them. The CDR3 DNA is TGTGCCAGCAGCGGTCAGGGAGGTACAGATACGCAGTATTTT. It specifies CASSGQGGTDTQYF.

The DNA for the CDR3 is TGTGCTAGTGGCATAAATCAGCCCCAGCATTTT. Translation: CASGINQPQHF. The chain has TRBV12-5 and TRBJ1-5; D ambiguous. CDR3 length: 11 amino acids. The V end was cut by 6 bases, the J end by 4 bases, with 4 bases between. Germline V lookup: CDR1 LGHNT, CDR2 FRNRAP.

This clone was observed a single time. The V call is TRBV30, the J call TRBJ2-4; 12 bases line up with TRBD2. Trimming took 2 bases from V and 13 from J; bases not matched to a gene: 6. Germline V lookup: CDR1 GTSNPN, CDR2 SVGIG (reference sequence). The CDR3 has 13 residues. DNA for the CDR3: TGTGCCTGGAGTTTCGCCGGACTAGCGGGGCAGTACTTC. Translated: CAWSFAGLAGQYF.

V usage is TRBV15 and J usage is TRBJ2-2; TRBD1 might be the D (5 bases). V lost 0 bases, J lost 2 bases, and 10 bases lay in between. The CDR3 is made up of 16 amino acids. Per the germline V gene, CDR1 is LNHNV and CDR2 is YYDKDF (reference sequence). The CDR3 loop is CATSRDGAANTGELFF. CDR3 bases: TGTGCCACCAGCAGAGATGGGGCAGCTAACACCGGGGAGCTGTTTTTT. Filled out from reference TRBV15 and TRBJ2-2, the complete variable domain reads DAMVIQNPRYQVTQFGKPVTLSCSQTLNHNVMYWYQQKSSQAPKLLFHYYDKDFNNEADTPDNFQSRRPNTSFCFLDIRSPGLGDTAMYLCATSRDGAANTGELFFGEGSRLTVL.

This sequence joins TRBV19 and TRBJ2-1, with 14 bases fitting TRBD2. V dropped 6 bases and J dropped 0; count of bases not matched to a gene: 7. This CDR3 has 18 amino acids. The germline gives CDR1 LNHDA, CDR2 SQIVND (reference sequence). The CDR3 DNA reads TGTGCCAGTAGCCGAGGACTAGCGGGGGGTAGCTCCTACAATGAGCAGTTCTTC. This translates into CASSRGLAGGSSYNEQFF.

CDR3 protein: CASSQEGVPGTGELFF. CDR3 nucleotides: TGCGCCAGCAGCCAAGAAGGGGTCCCCGGAACCGGGGAGCTGTTTTTT. The V call is TRBV4-1, the J call TRBJ2-2; TRBD1 might be the D (5 bases). The CDR3 length is 16 residues. The germline V gene encodes CDR1 MGHRA and CDR2 YSYEKL. Trimming stripped 0 bases from V and 5 bases from J, with 13 bases between.

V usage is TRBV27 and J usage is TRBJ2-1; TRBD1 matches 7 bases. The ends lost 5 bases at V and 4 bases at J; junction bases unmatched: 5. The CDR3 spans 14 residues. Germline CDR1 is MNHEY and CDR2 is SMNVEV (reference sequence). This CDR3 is CASSTLDRYNEQFF. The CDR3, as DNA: TGTGCCAGCAGTACGCTGGACAGGTACAATGAGCAGTTCTTC.